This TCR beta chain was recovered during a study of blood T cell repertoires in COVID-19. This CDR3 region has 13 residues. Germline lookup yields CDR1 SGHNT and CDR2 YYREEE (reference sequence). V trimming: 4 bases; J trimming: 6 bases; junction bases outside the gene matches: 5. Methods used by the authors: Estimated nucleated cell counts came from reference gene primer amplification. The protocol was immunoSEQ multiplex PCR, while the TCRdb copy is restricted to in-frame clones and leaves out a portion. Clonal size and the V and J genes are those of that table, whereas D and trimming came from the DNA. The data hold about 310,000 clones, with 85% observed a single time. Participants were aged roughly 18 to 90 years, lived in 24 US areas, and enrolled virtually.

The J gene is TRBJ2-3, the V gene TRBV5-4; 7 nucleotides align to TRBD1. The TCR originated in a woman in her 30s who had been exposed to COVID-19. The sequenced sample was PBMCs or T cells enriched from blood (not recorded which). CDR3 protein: CASSIPQGDTQYF. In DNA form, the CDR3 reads TGTGCCAGCAGCATACCACAGGGGGATACGCAGTATTTT.